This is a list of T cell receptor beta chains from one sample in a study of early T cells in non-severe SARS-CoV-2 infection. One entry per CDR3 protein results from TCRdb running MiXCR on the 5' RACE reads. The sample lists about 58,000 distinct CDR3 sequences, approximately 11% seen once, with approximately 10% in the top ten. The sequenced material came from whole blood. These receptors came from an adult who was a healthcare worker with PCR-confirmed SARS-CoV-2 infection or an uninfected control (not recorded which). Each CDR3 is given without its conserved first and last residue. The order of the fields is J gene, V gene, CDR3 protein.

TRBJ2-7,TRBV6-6,ASSYSHVGSYEQY
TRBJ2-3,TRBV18,ASSELEGTDTQY
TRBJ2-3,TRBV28,ASSPRAGVADTQY
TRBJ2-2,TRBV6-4,ASSGQGDTGELF
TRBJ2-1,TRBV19,ASSIDRDRGVYNEQF
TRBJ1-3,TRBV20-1,SAGRSSENTIY
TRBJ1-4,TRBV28,ASSLTWEPLNEKLF
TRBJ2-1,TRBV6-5,ASSYSKDEQF
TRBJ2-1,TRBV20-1,SAKPRTVVDEQF
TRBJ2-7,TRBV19,ASSLLPGQASYEQY
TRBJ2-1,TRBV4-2,ASSQQGEQF
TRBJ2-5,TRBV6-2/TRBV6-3,ASRLGGQAGVETQY
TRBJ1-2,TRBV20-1,SASGRTNYGYT
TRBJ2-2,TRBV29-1,SVERGELF
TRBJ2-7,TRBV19,ASSIGGGSSYEQY
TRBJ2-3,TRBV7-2,ASSPDLSLVTDTQY
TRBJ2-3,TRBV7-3,ASSSGTSSRDTQY
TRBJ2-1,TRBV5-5,ASSPGGIGTSLWSIEQF
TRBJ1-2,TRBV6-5,ASSPGYGYT
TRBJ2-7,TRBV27,ASSLRLGQGVSYEQY
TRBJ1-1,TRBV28,ASTEVGNTEAF
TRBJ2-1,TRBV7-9,ASSPQGVISYNEQF
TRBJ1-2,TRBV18,ASSPRGGYGYT
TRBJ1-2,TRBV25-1,ASRPAGEYGYT
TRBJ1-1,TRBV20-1,SAHRTGSTEAF
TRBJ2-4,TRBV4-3,ASSQDGRSGAKQNIQY
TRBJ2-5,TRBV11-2,ASSLATSGTQY